This entry lists 20 T cell receptor beta chains sequenced from one sample in a study of blood T cell repertoires in COVID-19. The table came from immunoSEQ multiplex PCR; TCRdb's copy has only in-frame clones and leaves some out. The sample lists over 85,000 clones; around nine tenths were seen once. The sample consisted of peripheral blood. These TCRs come from a man aged 50 to 59 with active or convalescent COVID-19.

The chain recombines TRBV27 with TRBJ2-1, with 8 bases identical to TRBD1. Germline V gene sequence: CDR1 MNHEY, CDR2 SMNVEV (reference sequence). The CDR3 sequence is 15 residues long. The J segment lost 6 bases and the V segment lost 5 bases, leaving 9 bases of the junction unmatched. Written as DNA, the CDR3 is TGTGCCAGCAGTCCGAGGACAGGGATCGGCAATGAGCAGTTCTTC. This encodes CASSPRTGIGNEQFF.

J is TRBJ2-3 and V is TRBV10-1, with 8 nucleotides matching TRBD2. The V gene's germline CDR1 is WNHNN and CDR2 SYGVQD (reference sequence). V was pared by 3 bases and J by 4 bases, with 6 bases of the junction left unmatched. The CDR3 has 15 amino acids. As DNA, the CDR3 is TGCGCCAGCAGTGAATTCCGGGGGGGCGCAGATACGCAGTATTTT. Its protein is CASSEFRGGADTQYF.

This chain uses TRBV9 with TRBJ2-3; D might be TRBD2 (5 bases). Trimming stripped 0 bases from V and 5 bases from J, with 19 bases between. From germline, CDR1 is SGDLS and CDR2 YYNGEE. The CDR3 covers 17 residues. CDR3 sequence reads: CASSVAADSRSRDTQYF. CDR3 bases: TGTGCCAGCAGCGTAGCTGCGGACTCTAGGTCACGAGATACGCAGTATTTT.

This clone showed up just a few times. The rearrangement uses TRBV4-1 and TRBJ1-6; D unclear. Trimming took off 2 bases at V and 4 bases at J, with 3 bases between the two ends. This CDR3 comprises 13 residues. Germline assignment: CDR1 MGHRA and CDR2 YSYEKL. The CDR3 reads CASSQLYNSPLHF. The CDR3 DNA reads as TGCGCCAGCAGCCAACTTTATAATTCACCCCTCCACTTT.

V is TRBV18 and J is TRBJ2-2, with a tentative D call TRBD2 (6 bases). CDR1 and CDR2 (germline): KGHSH, LQKENI. With 4 bases removed from V and 1 base from J, the gap between germline ends came to 19 bases. CDR3 length equals 18 residues. Here the CDR3 DNA reads TGTGCCAGCTCACTAAGGACCTACTCGGGAGAGAACACCGGGGAGCTGTTTTTT. It is translated as CASSLRTYSGENTGELFF.

The genes are TRBV28 and TRBJ1-1; tentative D call: TRBD1 (5 bases). Germline V CDR1 and CDR2: MDHEN, SYDVKM. V dropped 6 bases and J dropped 0 bases, with 11 bases sitting between them. The CDR3 is made up of 14 amino acids. The CDR3 DNA reads TGTGCCAGCAGCCTGACAGACATGAACACTGAAGCTTTCTTT. This encodes CASSLTDMNTEAFF.

The rearrangement uses TRBV11-3 and TRBJ1-1; the match to TRBD1 covers 10 bases. The germline V gene encodes CDR1 SGHNT and CDR2 YENEEA. The ends lost 5 bases at V and 5 bases at J; junction bases unmatched: 5. The CDR3 covers 14 residues. The CDR3 loop reads CASSPGTGETEAFF. CDR3 coding DNA: TGTGCCAGCAGCCCCGGGACAGGGGAAACTGAAGCTTTCTTT. The entire variable domain, with the rest obtained from reference TRBV11-3 and TRBJ1-1, is as follows: EAGVVQSPRYKIIEKKQPVAFWCNPISGHNTLYWYLQNLGQGPELLIRYENEEAVDDSQLPKDRFSAERLKGVDSTLKIQPAELGDSAVYLCASSPGTGETEAFFGQGTRLTVV.

The gene calls are TRBV7-9 and TRBJ2-7, with TRBD2 matching over 7 bases. Germline V gene data show CDR1 as SEHNR and CDR2 as FQNEAQ (reference sequence). The CDR3 has 14 residues. Germline trimming cut 2 bases from V and 2 bases from J; bases unmatched to any gene: 3. The CDR3 nucleotides are TGTGCCAGCAGCTTAAGGGAGGGTCCCTACGAGCAGTACTTC. Amino acids: CASSLREGPYEQYF.

The rearrangement joins TRBV28 to TRBJ2-5; TRBD1 agrees at 8 bases. Germline trimming cut 10 bases from V and 5 bases from J; bases unmatched to any gene: 12. This CDR3 is 14 amino acids long. Per germline, CDR1 MDHEN and CDR2 SYDVKM. CDR3 in amino acids: CATSGTGRVETQYF. CDR3 sequence (DNA): TGTGCCACCTCCGGGACAGGAAGGGTTGAGACCCAGTACTTC.

This rearrangement joins TRBV24-1 to TRBJ2-1, with 11 bases aligning to TRBD2. Per germline, CDR1 KGHDR and CDR2 SFDVKD. V lost 3 bases to trimming and J lost 8 bases; unmatched junction nucleotides: 11. This CDR3 contains 17 residues. In nucleotides, the CDR3 is TGTGCCACCAGTGATGCCAGACTAGCGGGGCGATCGGATGAGCAGTTCTTC. Translating gives CATSDARLAGRSDEQFF.

This sequence joins TRBV30 and TRBJ2-5; D unclear. The CDR3 is 11 amino acids. CDR1 is GTSNPN and CDR2 is SVGIG in the germline V gene (reference sequence). Trimming shortened V by 0 bases and J by 5 bases, and 4 bases separated the two germline ends. As DNA, the CDR3 is TGTGCCTGGAGTGTAGAGGAGACCCAGTACTTC. Translating gives CAWSVEETQYF. Using reference TRBV30 and TRBJ2-5 for the parts outside the CDR3, the full variable domain is SQTIHQWPATLVQPVGSPLSLECTVEGTSNPNLYWYRQAAGRGLQLLFYSVGIGQISSEVPQNLSASRPQDRQFILSSKKLLLSDSGFYLCAWSVEETQYFGPGTRLLVL.

This sequence joins TRBV7-8 and TRBJ1-1; possibly TRBD1 for D (5 bases). The germline CDR1 and CDR2 sequences are SGHVS and FQNEAQ. This CDR3 contains 16 residues. The V end was cut by 5 bases, the J end by 4 bases, with 20 bases between. CDR3 sequence reads: CASSVTDSFGGTEAFF. For the CDR3, the DNA is TGTGCCAGCAGCGTTACTGACAGCTTCGGCGGCACTGAAGCTTTCTTT.

The V call is TRBV4-2, the J call TRBJ2-3, with 15 bases that match TRBD2. With 1 base clipped from V and 4 bases from J, the junction kept 0 bases outside the gene matches. The CDR3 is made up of 16 amino acids. From germline, CDR1 is LGHNA and CDR2 YNFKEQ. CDR3 protein: CASSQGTSGGADTQYF. The CDR3 coding sequence is TGTGCCAGCAGCCAAGGGACTAGCGGGGGGGCAGATACGCAGTATTTT.

This clone has a single count. This sequence joins TRBV3-1 (or the pseudogene TRBV3-2) and TRBJ2-1, with TRBD2 matching 8 bases. Germline lookup yields CDR1 LGHDT and CDR2 YNNKEL (reference sequence). V trimming: 11 bases; J trimming: 1 base; junction bases outside the gene matches: 16. This CDR3 spans 17 amino acids. CDR3 sequence: CAASAMGSGESYNEQFF. The CDR3 nucleotides are TGTGCCGCTTCTGCTATGGGTAGCGGGGAATCCTACAATGAGCAGTTCTTC.

The V gene is TRBV30, the J gene TRBJ2-7; D gene uncertain. V was pared by 1 base and J by 3 bases, with 4 bases between. The CDR3 spans 11 residues. Germline CDR1 GTSNPN, CDR2 SVGIG (reference sequence). The CDR3 DNA reads as TGTGCCTGGAGTGCCAGCTACGAGCAGTACTTC. It specifies CAWSASYEQYF.

This clone appeared once. The V call is TRBV5-1, the J call TRBJ1-1; D is uncertain. Trimming left V 3 bases short and J 1 base short, with 10 bases between. This CDR3 is built from 14 residues. CDR1 SGHRS and CDR2 YFSETQ come from the germline V gene. This CDR3 is CASSSTTPNTEAFF. For the CDR3, the DNA is TGCGCCAGCAGCTCGACGACACCGAACACTGAAGCTTTCTTT.

The rearrangement links TRBV21-1 to TRBJ1-2. TRBV21-1 is recorded as a pseudogene. This CDR3 contains 14 residues. DNA of the CDR3: TGTGCCAGCACCGGACCCGCGGGCGTCTATGGCTACACCTTC. This translates into CASTGPAGVYGYTF.

J is TRBJ1-6 and V is TRBV6-1; D not resolved. In germline, CDR1 is MNHNS, CDR2 SASEGT. The CDR3 has 14 amino acids. The V end was cut by 3 bases, the J end by 6 bases, with 9 bases between. Here the CDR3 DNA reads TGTGCCAGCAGTGAGATAACAACTAATTCACCCCTCCACTTT. Amino acids: CASSEITTNSPLHF.

To note about this clone: Germline and junction disagree at one end, which may indicate a read error. This chain connects TRBV6-1 to TRBJ1-5; TRBD1 aligns across 9 bases. Germline V lookup: CDR1 MNHNS, CDR2 SASEGT. The CDR3 has 15 residues. The CDR3 loop reads CASSEWGQGNQPQHF. The CDR3 DNA reads TGTGCCAGCAGTGAATGGGGACAGGGCAACCAGCCCCAGCATTTT.

This clone was picked up a small number of times. The chain couples TRBV2 to TRBJ2-7; 9 bases match TRBD1. V was clipped by 6 bases and J by 6 bases; unmatched bases: 6. Germline CDR1 reads SNHLY; CDR2 reads FYNNEI. The CDR3 runs to 13 residues. The CDR3 region has the DNA TGTGCCAGCAGCCTACAGGGGGCGGGCGAGCAGTACGTC. Residues: CASSLQGAGEQYV.